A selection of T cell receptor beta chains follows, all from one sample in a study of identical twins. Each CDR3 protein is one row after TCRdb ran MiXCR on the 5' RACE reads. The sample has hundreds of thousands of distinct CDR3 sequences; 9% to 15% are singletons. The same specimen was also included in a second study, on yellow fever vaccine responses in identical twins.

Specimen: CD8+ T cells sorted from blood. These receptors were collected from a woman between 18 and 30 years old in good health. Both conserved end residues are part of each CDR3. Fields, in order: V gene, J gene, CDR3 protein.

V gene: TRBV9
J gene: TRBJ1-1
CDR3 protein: CASSVDWENTEAFF

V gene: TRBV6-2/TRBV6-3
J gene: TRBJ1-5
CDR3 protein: CASRGRTQHF

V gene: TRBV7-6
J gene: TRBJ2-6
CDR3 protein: CASSLRDPALAERTGANVLTF

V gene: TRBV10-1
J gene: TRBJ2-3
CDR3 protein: CASSEDPGTVKLDTQYF

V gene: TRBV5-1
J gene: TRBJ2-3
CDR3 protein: CASSLGGGYNTDTQYF

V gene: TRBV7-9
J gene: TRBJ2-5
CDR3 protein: CASSLAGLARQETQYF

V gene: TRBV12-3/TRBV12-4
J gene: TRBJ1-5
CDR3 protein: CASSPQGAAANQPQHF

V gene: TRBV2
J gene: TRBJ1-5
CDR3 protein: CASSRDRVSYSNQPQHF

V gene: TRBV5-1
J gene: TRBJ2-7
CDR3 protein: CASSLAGPSYEQYF

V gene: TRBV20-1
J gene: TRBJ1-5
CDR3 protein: CSARVNGWSSSNQPQHF

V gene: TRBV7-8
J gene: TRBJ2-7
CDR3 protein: CASSWDSFYEQYF

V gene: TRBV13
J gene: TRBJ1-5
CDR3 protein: CASSEGDGSNQPQHF

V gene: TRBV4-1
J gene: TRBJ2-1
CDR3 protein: CASSHPPRTGGNNEQFF

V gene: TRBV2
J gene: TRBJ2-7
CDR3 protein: CASSVMAAPTYEQYF

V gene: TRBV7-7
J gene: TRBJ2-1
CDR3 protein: CASSPSGQLQFF

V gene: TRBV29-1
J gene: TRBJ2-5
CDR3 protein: CSVDIGGKQETQYF

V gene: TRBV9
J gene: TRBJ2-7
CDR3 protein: CASSVGGRAYEQYF

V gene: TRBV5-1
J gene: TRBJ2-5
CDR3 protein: CASSLGQGVETQYF

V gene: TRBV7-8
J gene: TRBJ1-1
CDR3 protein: CASSLLSGGFPEAFF

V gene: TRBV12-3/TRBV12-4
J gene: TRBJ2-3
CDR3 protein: CASSLVVGASDTQYF

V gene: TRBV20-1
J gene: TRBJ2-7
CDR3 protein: CSATNRGRFEQYF

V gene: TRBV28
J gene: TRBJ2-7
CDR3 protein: CASSPTTLTSHEQYF

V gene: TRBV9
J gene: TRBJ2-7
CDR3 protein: CASSVEESRDFYEQYF

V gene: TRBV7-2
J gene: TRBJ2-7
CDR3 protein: CASSLGIGAYEQYF

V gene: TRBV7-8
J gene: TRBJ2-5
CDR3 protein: CATVVGNQETQYF

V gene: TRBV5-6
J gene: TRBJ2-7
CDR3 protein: CASSLGAGGYEQYF

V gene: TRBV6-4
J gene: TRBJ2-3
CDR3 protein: CASSPVTSGMDTQYF

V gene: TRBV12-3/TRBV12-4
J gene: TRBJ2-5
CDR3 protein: CASSSDRNQETQYF

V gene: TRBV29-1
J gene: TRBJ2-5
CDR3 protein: CSVADRAGETQYF

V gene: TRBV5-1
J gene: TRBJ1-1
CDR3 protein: CASYQGTEAFF

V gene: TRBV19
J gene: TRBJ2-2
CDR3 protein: CASSIPDSGENTGELFF

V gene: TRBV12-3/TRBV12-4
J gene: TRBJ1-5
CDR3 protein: CASSFFGTGSGQPQHF

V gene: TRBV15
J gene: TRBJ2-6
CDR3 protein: CATSRDSLIGANVLTF

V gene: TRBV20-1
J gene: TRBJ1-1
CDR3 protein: CRGDWGKNTEAFF

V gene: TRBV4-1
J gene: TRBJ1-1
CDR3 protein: CASSQGIADTEAFF

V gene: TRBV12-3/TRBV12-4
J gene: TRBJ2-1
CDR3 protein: CASSTSRGDEQFF

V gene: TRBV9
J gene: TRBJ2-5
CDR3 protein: CASSAPGLAGPETQYF

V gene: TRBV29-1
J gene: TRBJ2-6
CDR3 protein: CSVEVNADSGANVLTF

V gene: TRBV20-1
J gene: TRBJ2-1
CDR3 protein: CSARDWQGYNEQFF

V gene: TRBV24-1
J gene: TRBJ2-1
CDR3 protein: CATTGYENNEQFF

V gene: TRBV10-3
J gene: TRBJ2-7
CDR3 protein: CAISEERGTPYEQYF

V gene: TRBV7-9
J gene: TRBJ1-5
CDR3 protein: CASSLKQNQPQHF

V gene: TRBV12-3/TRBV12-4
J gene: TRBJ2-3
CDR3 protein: CASSIRLASSDTQYF

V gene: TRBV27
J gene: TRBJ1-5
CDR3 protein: CASSRSRVNQPQHF

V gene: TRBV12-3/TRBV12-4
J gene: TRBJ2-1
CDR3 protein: CASSFGSSYNEQFF

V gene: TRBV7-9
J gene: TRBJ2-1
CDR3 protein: CASSLAWAHNEQFF

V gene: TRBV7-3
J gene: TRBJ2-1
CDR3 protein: CASGVAGGPSEQFF

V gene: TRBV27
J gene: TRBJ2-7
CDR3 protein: CASSPGTGPSYEQYF

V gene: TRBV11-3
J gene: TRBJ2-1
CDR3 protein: CASSSDRGLDDEQFF

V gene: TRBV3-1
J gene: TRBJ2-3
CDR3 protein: CASSQDERAMLGTNTDTQYF

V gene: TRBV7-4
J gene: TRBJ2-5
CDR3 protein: CATSFILAASTPRRETQYF

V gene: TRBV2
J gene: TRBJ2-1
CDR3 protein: CASSEALQIRILTGEQFF

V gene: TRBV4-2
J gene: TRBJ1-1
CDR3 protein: CASSQGTEGVHTEAFF

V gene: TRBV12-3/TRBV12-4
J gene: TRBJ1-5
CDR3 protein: CASSPGLNQPQHF